The 11 T cell receptor beta chains given below trace back to one sample, sequenced in a study of post-analysis software for immune sequencing data. Whole-study findings and limits: A handful of TRBV segments (TRBV5-6, TRBV5-1 and TRBV20-1 among them) occurred more frequently in patients than in controls.

Unique molecular identifiers featured in each of the TCR beta cDNA libraries. TCRdb re-analysed the PCR reads in MiXCR, keeping a single row per CDR3 protein. The sample consists of roughly 730,000 distinct CDR3 sequences, about 32% of them appearing once. For these TCRs, the target antigens are not known. Sequencing was performed on blood. The receptors originated from a girl aged 10-17 years with multiple sclerosis.

This rearrangement joins TRBV3-1 to TRBJ2-7; 8 bases agree with TRBD2. The CDR3 consists of 15 residues. Germline V CDR1 and CDR2: LGHDT, YNNKEL (reference sequence). The V segment lost 4 bases and the J segment 2 bases; nucleotides outside the gene matches: 7. Here the CDR3 DNA reads TGTGCCAGCAGCCCACGAAGCGGGAGTCCCTACGAGCAGTACTTC. Protein: CASSPRSGSPYEQYF.

The DNA for the CDR3 is TGCAGCGCTCGGACCCATCCTAACTCCCAAGAGACCCAGTACTTC. Amino acid sequence: CSARTHPNSQETQYF. This chain joins TRBV29-1 and TRBJ2-5; D gene ambiguous. In germline, CDR1 is SQVTM, CDR2 ANQGSEA. V was cut by 7 bases and J by 1 base, with 19 bases left in between. The CDR3 consists of 15 residues.

The sample holds a few counts of this clonotype. This chain uses TRBV9 with TRBJ2-5; 11 bases match TRBD1. The germline CDR1 and CDR2 sequences are SGDLS and YYNGEE. Unmatched junction bases numbered 6, after V lost 9 bases and J lost 5 bases. This CDR3 comprises 13 residues. CDR3 in amino acids: CANRDRGSETQYF. The CDR3 DNA is TGTGCCAATCGGGACAGGGGGTCCGAGACCCAGTACTTC.

This clonotype was counted only a few times. J is TRBJ1-2 and V is TRBV29-1; D is unclear. The CDR3 extends over 12 amino acids. Looked up from germline, CDR1 is SQVTM and CDR2 is ANQGSEA. V dropped 8 bases and J dropped 6 bases, with 16 bases sitting between them. The CDR3 DNA is TGCAGCCACCACGGACGGTTGGATGGCTACACCTTC. Amino acid sequence: CSHHGRLDGYTF.

The CDR3 sequence: CASRRGQTTNEKLFF. In nucleotides, the CDR3 is TGTGCCAGCAGGCGCGGACAGACAACTAATGAAAAACTGTTTTTT. The chain couples TRBV7-2 to TRBJ1-4, with a tentative D call TRBD1 (6 bases). The CDR3 sequence is 15 residues long. Trimming removed 6 bases at V and 0 bases at J, with 11 bases between. Looked up from germline, CDR1 is SGHTA and CDR2 is FQGNSA.

This chain joins TRBV12-3 or TRBV12-4 and TRBJ1-6; D uncertain. The CDR3 runs to 15 residues. The V end lost 6 bases, the J end lost 3 bases, and 12 bases lay between the germline ends. This CDR3 reads CASSLTGNYNSPLHF. The CDR3 DNA reads as TGTGCCAGCAGCCTAACCGGGAACTATAATTCACCCCTCCACTTT.

This clonotype was seen a few times. The rearrangement joins TRBV6-1 to TRBJ2-3; the match to TRBD2 covers 9 bases. The CDR3 length is 15 residues. Germline CDR1 reads MNHNS; CDR2 reads SASEGT. The J segment lost 2 bases and the V segment lost 7 bases, leaving 7 bases of the junction unmatched. The CDR3 DNA is TGTGCCAGCACCAGGCTAGCGGGGTTCACAGATACGCAGTATTTT. Its translation: CASTRLAGFTDTQYF.

The gene calls are TRBV7-9 and TRBJ2-3; TRBD1 agrees at 10 bases. After removal of 3 bases from V and 1 base from J, the junction contained 7 bases not matched to a gene. The CDR3 has 17 amino acids. The germline V gene has CDR1 SEHNR and CDR2 FQNEAQ (reference sequence). CDR3 sequence: CASSLGTGAPRTDTQYF. CDR3 DNA: TGTGCCAGCAGCTTGGGGACAGGGGCCCCGCGCACAGATACGCAGTATTTT.

This clonotype occurred once. The chain combines TRBV6-1 with TRBJ1-5; D is undetermined. The V end was cut by 0 bases, the J end by 6 bases, with 9 bases between. CDR3 length equals 14 residues. Per germline, CDR1 MNHNS and CDR2 SASEGT. CDR3 bases: TGTGCCAGCAGTGAAGCGTCGGCCCGTCAGCCCCAGCATTTT. Its protein product is CASSEASARQPQHF.

The chain couples TRBV10-3 to TRBJ2-5; a weak D match, TRBD1 (5 bases). Trimming took 0 bases from V and 7 from J, leaving 12 bases between them. Looked up from germline, CDR1 is ENHRY and CDR2 is SYGVKD. The CDR3 is made up of 14 amino acids. The CDR3, as DNA: TGTGCCATCAGTGAGTCCGGCAGGGTTACGACCCAGTACTTC. Translated: CAISESGRVTTQYF.

This chain joins TRBV20-1 and TRBJ2-5; TRBD2 aligns across 13 bases. The CDR3 length is 16 residues. Germline V gives CDR1 DFQATT, CDR2 SNEGSKA (reference sequence). The trim removed 2 bases at V and 5 bases at J, leaving 8 bases unmatched. The CDR3 protein is CSARPPGLAGLETQYF. The CDR3 nucleotides read TGCAGTGCTAGACCTCCGGGACTAGCGGGATTGGAGACCCAGTACTTC.